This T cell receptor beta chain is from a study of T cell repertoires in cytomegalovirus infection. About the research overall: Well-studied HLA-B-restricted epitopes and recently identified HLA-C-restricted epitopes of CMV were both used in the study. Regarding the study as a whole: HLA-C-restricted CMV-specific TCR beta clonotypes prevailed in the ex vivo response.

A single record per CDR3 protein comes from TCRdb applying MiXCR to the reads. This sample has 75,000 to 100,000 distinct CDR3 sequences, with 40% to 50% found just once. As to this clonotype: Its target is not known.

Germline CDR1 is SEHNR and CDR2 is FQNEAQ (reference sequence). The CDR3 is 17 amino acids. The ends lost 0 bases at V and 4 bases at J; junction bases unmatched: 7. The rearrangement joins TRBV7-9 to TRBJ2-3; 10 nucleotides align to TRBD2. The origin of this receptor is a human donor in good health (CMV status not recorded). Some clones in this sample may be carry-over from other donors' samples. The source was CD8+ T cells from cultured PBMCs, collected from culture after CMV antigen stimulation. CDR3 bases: TGTGCCAGCAGCTTAGCGACTACTAGCGGGATCCCAGATACGCAGTATTTT. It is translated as CASSLATTSGIPDTQYF. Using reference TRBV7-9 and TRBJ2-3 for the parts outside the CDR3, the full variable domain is DTGVSQNPRHKITKRGQNVTFRCDPISEHNRLYWYRQTLGQGPEFLTYFQNEAQLEKSRLLSDRFSAERPKGSFSTLEIQRTEQGDSAMYLCASSLATTSGIPDTQYFGPGTRLTVL.